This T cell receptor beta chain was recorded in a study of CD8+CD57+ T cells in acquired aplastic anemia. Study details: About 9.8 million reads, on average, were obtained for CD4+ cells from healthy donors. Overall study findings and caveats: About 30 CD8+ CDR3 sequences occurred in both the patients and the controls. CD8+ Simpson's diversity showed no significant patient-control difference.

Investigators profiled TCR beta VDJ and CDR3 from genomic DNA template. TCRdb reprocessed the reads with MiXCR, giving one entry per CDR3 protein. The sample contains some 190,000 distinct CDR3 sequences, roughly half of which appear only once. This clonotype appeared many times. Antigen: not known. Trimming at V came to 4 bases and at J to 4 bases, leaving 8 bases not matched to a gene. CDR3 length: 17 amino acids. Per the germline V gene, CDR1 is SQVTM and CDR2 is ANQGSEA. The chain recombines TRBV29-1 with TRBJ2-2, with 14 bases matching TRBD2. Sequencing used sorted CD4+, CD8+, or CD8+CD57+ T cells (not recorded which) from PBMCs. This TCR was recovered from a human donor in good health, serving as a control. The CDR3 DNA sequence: TGCAGCGTTGCGGGACTAGCGGGGGTGTGGAGCACCGGGGAGCTGTTTTTT. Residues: CSVAGLAGVWSTGELFF.